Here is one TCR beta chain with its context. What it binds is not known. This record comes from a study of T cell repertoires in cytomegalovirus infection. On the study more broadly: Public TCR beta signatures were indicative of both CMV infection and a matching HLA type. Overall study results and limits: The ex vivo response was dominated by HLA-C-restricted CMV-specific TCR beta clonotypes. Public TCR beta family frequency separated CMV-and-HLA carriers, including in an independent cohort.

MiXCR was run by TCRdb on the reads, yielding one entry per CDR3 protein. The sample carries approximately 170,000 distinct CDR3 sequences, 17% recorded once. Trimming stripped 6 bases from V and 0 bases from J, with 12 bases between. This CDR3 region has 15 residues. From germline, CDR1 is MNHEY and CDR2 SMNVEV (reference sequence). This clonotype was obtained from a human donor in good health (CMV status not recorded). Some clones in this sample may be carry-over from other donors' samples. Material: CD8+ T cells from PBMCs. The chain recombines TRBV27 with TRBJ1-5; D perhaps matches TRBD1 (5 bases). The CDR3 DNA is TGTGCCAGCAGGCAGGGCATTGATAGCAATCAGCCCCAGCATTTT. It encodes CASRQGIDSNQPQHF.